The 3 T cell receptor beta chains below all came from one sample that was sequenced in a study of cytomegalovirus exposure and HLA in healthy donors. Clones were sequenced by immunoSEQ multiplex PCR, and TCRdb holds only the in-frame ones, with some missing. The sample consists of over 200,000 clones, around 87% of them appearing once. What was sequenced was PBMCs. The source of these receptors is a woman aged 18-35 years in good health and CMV-seronegative.

The chain uses TRBV10-2 and TRBJ1-4; weak D call: TRBD1 (5 bases). This CDR3 is 16 amino acids long. The V gene lost 3 bases and the J gene lost 8 bases, with 19 bases spanning the gap. CDR1 WSHSY and CDR2 SAAADI come from the germline V gene. The CDR3, as DNA: TGCGCCAGCAGTGAAGGGGTCTTTGGCGTTGAGGAAAAACTGTTTTTT. It translates to CASSEGVFGVEEKLFF.

The rearrangement uses TRBV30 and TRBJ1-2; D possibly corresponds to TRBD1 (6 bases). CDR1 is GTSNPN, CDR2 SVGIG, per germline (reference sequence). The V end was cut by 2 bases, the J end by 8 bases, with 9 bases between. This CDR3 contains 11 residues. CDR3 sequence reads: CAWSRDRGYTF. The CDR3 bases are TGTGCCTGGAGTAGAGACAGGGGCTACACCTTC.

This sequence joins TRBV28 and TRBJ2-2, with D unresolved. Trimming took 4 bases from V and 6 from J, leaving 12 bases between them. Germline CDR1 and CDR2: MDHEN and SYDVKM. This CDR3 has 14 residues. The CDR3 DNA sequence: TGTGCCAGCAGTTCGAGCCGCCCCGCCGGGGAGCTGTTTTTT. It translates to CASSSSRPAGELFF.